This T cell receptor beta chain came from a study of OX40 agonist ivuxolimab in advanced cancers. V shed 3 bases and J shed 0 bases, with 11 bases lying between them. The CDR3 has 15 residues. Germline lookup yields CDR1 MNHEY and CDR2 SMNVEV (reference sequence). Libraries were prepared by immunoSEQ multiplex PCR; TCRdb keeps only in-frame clonotypes and omits some of them. The data contain about 76,000 clones, 85% to 90% of them singletons. The V gene is TRBV27, the J gene TRBJ1-2, with D possibly matching TRBD1 (5 bases). Sample: CD4+ or CD8+ T cells sorted from blood, taken in a trial of the OX40 agonist ivuxolimab. The source is an adult with an advanced solid tumor such as melanoma, head and neck, liver or kidney cancer. Here the CDR3 reads CASSFRQGANYGYTF. For the CDR3, the DNA is TGTGCCAGCAGTTTCAGGCAGGGAGCTAACTATGGCTACACCTTC.